These T cell receptor beta chains were read from a single sample in a study of blood T cell repertoires in COVID-19. The protocol was immunoSEQ multiplex PCR, while the TCRdb copy is restricted to in-frame clones and leaves out a portion. This table has about 68,000 clones, 80% to 90% appearing once. The sample was peripheral blood. These receptors were obtained from a human donor in a cohort sampled during active COVID-19. Each CDR3 is given with its conserved first and last residue. D genes are given only for firm matches. The size entry is marked missing in some rows and otherwise reads once, few, many or a size class.

clone_size	v_call	j_call	d_call	cdr3_nt	cdr3_aa
NA	TRBV5-1	TRBJ1-4	TRBD1	TGCGCCAGCAGCTTGGGTCGACAGGGAAGCGAAAAACTGTTTTTT	CASSLGRQGSEKLFF
NA	TRBV16	TRBJ2-7	TRBD1	TGTGCCAGCAGCCAATACGACAGGGTTTTCTACGAGCAGTACTTC	CASSQYDRVFYEQYF
NA	TRBV5-8	TRBJ2-2	NA	TGTGCCAGCAGTCCGAGGGCTCGTTACACCGGGGAGCTGTTTTTT	CASSPRARYTGELFF
few	TRBV11-2	TRBJ2-7	TRBD2	TGTGCCAGCAGCTTTTTTGCGGGGGGCTACGAGCAGTACTTC	CASSFFAGGYEQYF
NA	TRBV7-2	TRBJ1-6	NA	TGTGCCAGCAGCTTAGACCAATCGGGTAATTCACCCCTCCACTTT	CASSLDQSGNSPLHF
NA	TRBV18	TRBJ2-6	TRBD2	TGTGCCAGCTCACCACAGCGGGGGCGCGAGACTGGGGCCAACGTCCTGACTTTC	CASSPQRGRETGANVLTF
NA	TRBV6-5	TRBJ2-5	NA	TGTGCCAGCGGCCGGGAGAACCAAGAGACCCAGTACTTC	CASGRENQETQYF
NA	TRBV5-1	TRBJ2-5	NA	TGCGCCAGCAGCTCCCTAACTTTACAAGAGACCCAGTACTTC	CASSSLTLQETQYF
NA	TRBV3-1/TRBV3-2	TRBJ2-7	NA	TGTGCCAGCAGCCCGTATTACAACCTTTACGAGCAGTACTTC	CASSPYYNLYEQYF
NA	TRBV19	TRBJ2-7	TRBD1	TGTGCCAGTAGTGGGGACAGTTTGATTCCCTACGAGCAGTACTTC	CASSGDSLIPYEQYF
NA	TRBV28	TRBJ1-3	TRBD1	TGTGCCAGCAGTTTCTCTTTTCCGCTTACTTGGACAGGGCAGAACACCATATATTTT	CASSFSFPLTWTGQNTIYF
NA	TRBV7-2	TRBJ1-5	NA	TGTGCCAGCAGCGGCCCCAACAATCAGCCCCAGCATTTT	CASSGPNNQPQHF
NA	TRBV5-4	TRBJ2-7	TRBD2	TGTGCCAGCAGCTTGGCTCCGGGACTAGGAGACGAGCAGTACTTC	CASSLAPGLGDEQYF
NA	TRBV2	TRBJ1-2	TRBD1	TGTGCCAGCACTAGGACAGGGGGCGGCTATGGCTACACCTTC	CASTRTGGGYGYTF
NA	TRBV19	TRBJ1-5	TRBD1	TGTGCCAGTAGAGGTGGGCGTACGGGACAGATCAATCAGCCCCAGCATTTT	CASRGGRTGQINQPQHF
NA	TRBV11-3	TRBJ1-1	NA	TGTGCCAGCAGCTTACAGATGAACACTGAAGCTTTCTTT	CASSLQMNTEAFF
NA	TRBV6-5	TRBJ2-3	TRBD2	TGTGCCAGCCGCATGGGAGGGGCGGGTACAGATACGCAGTATTTT	CASRMGGAGTDTQYF
NA	TRBV2	TRBJ1-4	NA	TGTGCCAGCAGTAAATGGGACACCTCAACTAATGAAAAACTGTTTTTT	CASSKWDTSTNEKLFF
NA	TRBV4-1	TRBJ2-7	TRBD1	TGCGCCAGCAGCCACGGGACAGGTGGGACCTACGAGCAGTACTTC	CASSHGTGGTYEQYF
NA	TRBV19	TRBJ2-1	NA	TGTGCCAGTAGTATTGGGGCAGCCTACAATGAGCAGTTCTTC	CASSIGAAYNEQFF
NA	TRBV6-2/TRBV6-3	TRBJ2-5	TRBD2	TGTGCCAGCAGTTACTCGTTGGGACTAGGGGCTACAGAGACCCAGTACTTC	CASSYSLGLGATETQYF
NA	TRBV4-2	TRBJ1-3	NA	TGTGCCAGCAGCCAAGAAGCGGGTTCTGGAAACACCATATATTTT	CASSQEAGSGNTIYF
NA	TRBV10-2	TRBJ2-7	NA	TGCGCCAGCAGTGAGTCGCGGGCGGGGGCGCGGTCCTTC	CASSESRAGARSF
NA	TRBV20-1	TRBJ2-5	NA	TGCAGTGCTAGTTTAGAGGGCGGCATGGAGGAAGAGACCCAGTACTTC	CSASLEGGMEEETQYF
NA	TRBV13	TRBJ2-5	TRBD1	TGTGCCAGCAGCTTCGGGCAGGGGGTAGAGACCCAGTACTTC	CASSFGQGVETQYF
NA	TRBV28	TRBJ1-2	NA	TGTGCCAGCCTCTTTCCTGGTCGAAGGCGAGCCCTAGGAGGCTACACCTTC	CASLFPGRRRALGGYTF
NA	TRBV12-1	TRBJ1-2	NA	TGTGCCAGCAGCCAAAGGGGAGGGTTCGGCTACACCTTC	CASSQRGGFGYTF
NA	TRBV9	TRBJ1-2	NA	TGTGCCAGCAGCGTAGCAGACAGTGTACTCTATGGCTACACCTTC	CASSVADSVLYGYTF
NA	TRBV11-3	TRBJ2-1	TRBD1	TGTGCCAGCAGCTTAGCGCCCGGGACAGGACATGAGCAGTTCTTC	CASSLAPGTGHEQFF
NA	TRBV7-8	TRBJ1-1	NA	TGTGCCACCAGGGTAAAGGGGCACACTGAAGCTTTCTTT	CATRVKGHTEAFF
NA	TRBV11-3	TRBJ2-5	TRBD2	TGTGCCTCCCCAGGGAGCGGGGATCACCAAGAGACCCAGTACTTC	CASPGSGDHQETQYF
few	TRBV10-1	TRBJ2-2	TRBD2	TGCGCCAGCAGTGAAGATAGCGGGAGGGTAGGGGAGCTGTTTTTT	CASSEDSGRVGELFF
NA	TRBV4-2	TRBJ2-1	NA	TGTGCCAGCAGCCAGACCCCGGGACTTATCTACAATGAGCAGTTCTTC	CASSQTPGLIYNEQFF
NA	TRBV9	TRBJ1-1	NA	TGTGCCAGCAGCGTAGGAGTTGGGAACACTGAAGCTTTCTTT	CASSVGVGNTEAFF
NA	TRBV3-1/TRBV3-2	TRBJ1-1	TRBD1	TGTGCCAGCAGTCACCACAGGGGTGGAAACACTGAAGCTTTCTTT	CASSHHRGGNTEAFF
NA	TRBV7-9	TRBJ2-7	NA	TGTGCCAGCAGCTTAGGGGCAGGTGCTACCTACGAGCAGTACTTC	CASSLGAGATYEQYF
NA	TRBV6-5	TRBJ1-5	NA	TGTGCCAGCGCCCTGGGGGAGGTTTCTTTTCAGCCCCAGCATTTT	CASALGEVSFQPQHF
NA	TRBV6-5	TRBJ1-5	NA	TGTGCCAGCAGTTACCGGTCCAGGGATAGCAATCAGCCCCAGCATTTT	CASSYRSRDSNQPQHF
NA	TRBV9	TRBJ2-7	NA	TGTGCCAGCAGCGTAGCAGTAACCGGACAACCGCAGTACTTC	CASSVAVTGQPQYF
NA	TRBV28	TRBJ1-1	NA	TGTGCCAGCAGTGACAACGGGATAAGGGGGAACGGAGCTTTCTTT	CASSDNGIRGNGAFF